Following are 2 T cell receptor beta chains from one sample sequenced in a study of T cell responses to AZD1222 COVID-19 vaccine. Libraries were prepared by immunoSEQ multiplex PCR; TCRdb keeps only in-frame clonotypes and omits some of them. This sample has fewer than 120,000 clones, with roughly 92% found just once. Sequenced material: peripheral blood, taken 28 days after the second AZD1222 dose. These TCRs come from an adult who received the AZD1222 COVID-19 vaccine.

This sequence joins TRBV5-1 and TRBJ1-4; D is undetermined. Trimming took off 8 bases at V and 4 bases at J, with 9 bases between the two ends. This CDR3 region has 12 residues. CDR1 and CDR2 (germline): SGHRS, YFSETQ. Here the CDR3 reads CASRANNEKLFF. The CDR3 DNA sequence: TGCGCCAGTAGAGCAAATAATGAAAAACTGTTTTTT.

The chain has TRBV7-2 and TRBJ1-2; D gene unclear. Trimming pared 2 bases from V and 9 bases from J, leaving 16 bases between. The CDR3 consists of 14 residues. Germline CDR1 is SGHTA and CDR2 is FQGNSA. DNA of the CDR3: TGTGCCAGCAGCTTATCTATCTGGGCGTCACGCTACACCTTC. Amino acids: CASSLSIWASRYTF. The whole variable domain, filled in from reference TRBV7-2 and TRBJ1-2, reads GAGVSQSPSNKVTEKGKDVELRCDPISGHTALYWYRQSLGQGLEFLIYFQGNSAPDKSGLPSDRFSAERTGGSVSTLTIQRTQQEDSAVYLCASSLSIWASRYTFGSGTRLTVV.